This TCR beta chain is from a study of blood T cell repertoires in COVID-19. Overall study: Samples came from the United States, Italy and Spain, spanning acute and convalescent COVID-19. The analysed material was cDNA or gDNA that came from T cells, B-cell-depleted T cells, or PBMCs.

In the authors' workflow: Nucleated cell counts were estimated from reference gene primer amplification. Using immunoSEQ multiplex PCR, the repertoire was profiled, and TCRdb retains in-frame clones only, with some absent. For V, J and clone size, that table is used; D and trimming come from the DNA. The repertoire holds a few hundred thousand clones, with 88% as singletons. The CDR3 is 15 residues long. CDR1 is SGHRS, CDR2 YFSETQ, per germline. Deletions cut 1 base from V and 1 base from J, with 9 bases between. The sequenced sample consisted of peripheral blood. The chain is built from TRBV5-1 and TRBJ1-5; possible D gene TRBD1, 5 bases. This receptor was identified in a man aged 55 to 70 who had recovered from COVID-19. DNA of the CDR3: TGCGCCAGCAGCTTGTCCGGGGGGAGCAATCAGCCCCAGCATTTT. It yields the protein CASSLSGGSNQPQHF.